Sequencing of this TCR beta chain was carried out in a study of human T cells and chemical hapten exposure. Overall study: Sensitization employed 2% DPC on approximately 2 cm by approximately 2 cm of upper inner arm skin.

TCRdb re-called the RACE reads with MiXCR, one entry per CDR3 protein. The sample has 50,000 to 75,000 distinct CDR3 sequences; more than 9.5% are singletons. Time point described: patch test 3, about 24 weeks after DPC sensitization. The treatment denotes: therapeutic diphenylcyclopropenone sensitization with weekly scalp DPC. V was pared by 0 bases and J by 10 bases, with 10 bases of the junction left unmatched. Germline V gene sequence: CDR1 SGDLS, CDR2 YYNGEE. CDR3 length equals 15 residues. This clonotype has at least ten counts. The clonotype comes from a young woman with alopecia areata. Some clones in this sample may be carry-over from other donors' samples. Here the sequenced sample was whole blood, taken in connection with sensitization to the hapten diphenylcyclopropenone (DPC). The gene calls are TRBV9 and TRBJ2-7; 10 bases match TRBD2. Here the CDR3 DNA reads TGTGCCAGCAGCGTAGGGAACCTAGCGGGAGCCCCTCAGTACTTC. Encoded protein: CASSVGNLAGAPQYF.